A selection of T cell receptor beta chains follows, all from one sample in a study of T cell responses to AZD1222 COVID-19 vaccine. Assay: immunoSEQ multiplex PCR; the TCRdb copy retains only in-frame clones and omits some. The sample consists of around 140,000 clones, 92% of them appearing once. The sample here was peripheral blood, taken 28 days after the second AZD1222 dose. The receptors originated from an adult who received the AZD1222 COVID-19 vaccine. Each CDR3 is given with its conserved first and last residue. The order of the fields is V gene, J gene, clone size, CDR3 length, D gene, CDR3 DNA, CDR3 protein. The D gene is left open where the match is weak. Some rows mark clone size as missing; the rest say once, few, many or name a class of expanded clone.

v_gene: TRBV28
j_gene: TRBJ1-2
abundance: -
len: 12
d_gene: -
CDR3nt: TGTGCCAGCAGTTCCCCCAACTATGGCTACACCTTC
CDR3aa: CASSSPNYGYTF

v_gene: TRBV5-6
j_gene: TRBJ2-7
abundance: once
len: 15
d_gene: -
CDR3nt: TGTGCCAGCAGCCTCCGGGGGCGATTCGGGTACGAGCAGTACTTC
CDR3aa: CASSLRGRFGYEQYF

v_gene: TRBV28
j_gene: TRBJ1-1
abundance: -
len: 15
d_gene: -
CDR3nt: TGTGCCAGCAGTCCCAGCGGGGGGGTTTTCACTGAAGCTTTCTTT
CDR3aa: CASSPSGGVFTEAFF

v_gene: TRBV5-4
j_gene: TRBJ2-1
abundance: -
len: 15
d_gene: TRBD2
CDR3nt: TGTGCCAGCAGCCTCGCACTAGCGGAATACAATGAGCAGTTCTTC
CDR3aa: CASSLALAEYNEQFF

v_gene: TRBV19
j_gene: TRBJ1-5
abundance: few
len: 18
d_gene: -
CDR3nt: TGTGCCAGTAGTAGTCCCGGCGTCAGGACAGCTCTTAATCAGCCCCAGCATTTT
CDR3aa: CASSSPGVRTALNQPQHF

v_gene: TRBV19
j_gene: TRBJ1-5
abundance: -
len: 13
d_gene: TRBD1
CDR3nt: TGTGCCAGTAAGGACAGGGGAGTTCAGCCCCAGCATTTT
CDR3aa: CASKDRGVQPQHF

v_gene: TRBV25-1
j_gene: TRBJ1-4
abundance: once
len: 12
d_gene: -
CDR3nt: TGTGCCAGCAGTGCCCCCCTCACAGGGTTGTTTTTT
CDR3aa: CASSAPLTGLFF

v_gene: TRBV19
j_gene: TRBJ2-5
abundance: few
len: 13
d_gene: TRBD1
CDR3nt: TGTGCCAGTTCAGGGGGCCTACAAGAGACCCAGTACTTC
CDR3aa: CASSGGLQETQYF

v_gene: TRBV4-3
j_gene: TRBJ1-1
abundance: -
len: 15
d_gene: -
CDR3nt: TGCGCCAGCAGCCAAGATCAGAAGGCCAACACTGAAGCTTTCTTT
CDR3aa: CASSQDQKANTEAFF

v_gene: TRBV19
j_gene: TRBJ2-2
abundance: -
len: 17
d_gene: TRBD1
CDR3nt: TGTGCCAGTAGTTCCTGGACAGGGCCCGAGGACACCGGGGAGCTGTTTTTT
CDR3aa: CASSSWTGPEDTGELFF